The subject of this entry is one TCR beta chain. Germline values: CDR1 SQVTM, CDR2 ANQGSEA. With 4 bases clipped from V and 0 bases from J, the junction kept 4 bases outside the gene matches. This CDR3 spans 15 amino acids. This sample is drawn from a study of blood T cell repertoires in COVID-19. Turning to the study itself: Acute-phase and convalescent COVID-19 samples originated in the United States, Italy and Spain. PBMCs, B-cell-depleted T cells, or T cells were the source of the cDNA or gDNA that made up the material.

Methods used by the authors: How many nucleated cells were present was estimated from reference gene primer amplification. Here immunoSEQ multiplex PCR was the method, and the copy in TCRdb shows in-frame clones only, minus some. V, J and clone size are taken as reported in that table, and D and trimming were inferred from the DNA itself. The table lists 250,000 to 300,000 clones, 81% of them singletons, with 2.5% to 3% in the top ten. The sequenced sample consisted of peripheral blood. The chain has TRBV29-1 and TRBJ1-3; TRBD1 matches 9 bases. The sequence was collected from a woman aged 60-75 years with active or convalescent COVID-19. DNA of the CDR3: TGCAGCGTTGTGGGGACAGGGCTCTCTGGAAACACCATATATTTT. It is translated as CSVVGTGLSGNTIYF.